The entry that follows covers one TCR beta chain sequence. The antigen is undetermined. These data are taken from a study of beta chain features in type 1 diabetes. Regarding the study as a whole: For Type 1 diabetes patients, all four CD4+ subsets carried TCRB CDR3s that were moderately but significantly shorter. Patients with type 1 diabetes showed fewer VDJ junction insertions and more deletions.

The germline gives CDR1 SGHVS, CDR2 FQNEAQ. V was shortened by 3 bases and J by 6 bases, with 15 bases between the two germline ends. CDR3 length: 14 residues. Expressed TCRB transcripts got sequenced, as all isolated RNA was reverse transcribed. Assay used: immunoSEQ multiplex PCR; TCRdb lists only in-frame clones, some missing. The sample yields about 220,000 clones, approximately 11% seen once. Purity above 95% was achieved in all sorted populations. The rearrangement links TRBV7-8 to TRBJ2-7; D might be TRBD2 (6 bases). Sequenced input: central memory CD4+ T cells from blood. The TCR comes from a man aged 18 to 30 in good health. The CDR3 nucleotides read TGTGCCAGCAGCTTGGACACTCGGGGGATCGAGCAGTACTTC. As protein: CASSLDTRGIEQYF.